This T cell receptor beta chain was found in a study of persistence of HIV-infected CD4 T cells. About this clone: Its antigen is not identified.

General observations from the study: Degenerate expanded CDR3beta sequences were enriched among CMV- and Gag-responding cells. Within sorted populations, more oligoclonal TCRs accompanied more oligoclonal proviruses.

This was the immunoSEQ version 4 assay in survey mode. Profiled with immunoSEQ multiplex PCR; TCRdb holds only in-frame clones, not every one. This sample has just over 40,000 clones, with around 78% found just once. Per germline, CDR1 SEHNR and CDR2 FQNEAQ (reference sequence). Trimming removed 4 bases from V and 5 bases from J; junction bases left unmatched: 7. The CDR3 covers 15 residues. The stimulus was an HIV-1 Gag 15-mer peptide pool, roughly 1 ug/peptide/mL. Sorted nonresponding memory CD4+ T cells were CD40L-negative, CD69-negative, CD45RO-high. These HIV-1-infected adults initiated suppressive ART in chronic infection.

This chain joins TRBV7-9 and TRBJ1-4, with TRBD1 matching over 7 bases. The starting material was CD4+ T cells sorted from PBMCs after approximately 19-hour stimulation, obtained from a patient who received antiretroviral therapy. The source is an adult man with HIV who was CMV-seropositive. The CDR3 sequence: CASSSVTGMNEKLFF. The CDR3 nucleotides are TGTGCCAGCAGCTCCGTGACAGGGATGAATGAAAAACTGTTTTTT.